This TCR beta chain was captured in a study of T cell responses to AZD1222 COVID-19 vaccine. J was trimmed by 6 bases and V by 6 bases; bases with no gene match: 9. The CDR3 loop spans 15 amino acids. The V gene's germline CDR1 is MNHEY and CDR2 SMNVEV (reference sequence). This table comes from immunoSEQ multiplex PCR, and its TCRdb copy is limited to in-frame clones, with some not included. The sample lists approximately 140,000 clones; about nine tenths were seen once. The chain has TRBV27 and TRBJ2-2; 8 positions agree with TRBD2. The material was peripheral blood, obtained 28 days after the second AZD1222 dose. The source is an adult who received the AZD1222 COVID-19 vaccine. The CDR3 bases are TGTGCCAGCAGCTATAGCGGGGAGTCGGCCGGGGAGCTGTTTTTT. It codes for CASSYSGESAGELFF.